What follows are 12 T cell receptor beta chains derived from one specimen sequenced in a study of molecular identifiers for immune sequencing clone quantification. TCRdb ran MiXCR on the PCR reads and lists one entry per CDR3 protein. The data hold about 100,000 distinct CDR3 sequences, with under 40% observed a single time. The sample taken for sequencing was naive CD8+ T cells from blood, with Jurkat cell RNA spiked in. Described subset: FACS-sorted CD8+CD4-CCR7+CD45RA+ naive T cells. Every receptor here comes from a human donor in good health. Some libraries in this study had Jurkat cell RNA spiked in.

CDR3 nucleotides: TGTGCCAGCAGCCCCTCCGGGCCCGCCTACGAGCAGTACTTC. Translating gives CASSPSGPAYEQYF. The V gene is TRBV5-4, the J gene TRBJ2-7; D remains unclear. The length of the CDR3 is 14 residues. Germline assignment: CDR1 SGHNT and CDR2 YYREEE (reference sequence). The V end lost 4 bases, the J end lost 2 bases, and 13 bases lay between the germline ends.

Note on this clonotype: A read error may account for a junction end that differs from germline. The CDR3 coding sequence is TGTGCCGGCAGCCAGGATTCGCAGGGCTACACCTTC. It codes for CAGSQDSQGYTF. This rearrangement joins TRBV4-2 to TRBJ1-2; unclear D gene. Germline V gives CDR1 LGHNA, CDR2 YNFKEQ. The CDR3 spans 12 residues.

This clonotype was picked up a small number of times. This chain connects TRBV20-1 to TRBJ2-1, with D possibly being TRBD2 (6 bases). Germline values: CDR1 DFQATT, CDR2 SNEGSKA (reference sequence). Trimming removed 3 bases at V and 9 bases at J, with 9 bases between. This CDR3 is built from 11 residues. The CDR3 reads CSASSGAEQFF. CDR3 coding DNA: TGCAGTGCTAGTTCGGGAGCTGAGCAGTTCTTC.

This clonotype came up a few times. J is TRBJ1-6 and V is TRBV21-1. TRBV21-1 is a pseudogene segment. The CDR3 runs 12 residues. The CDR3 region is CASSIRIPPLHF. In DNA form, the CDR3 reads TGTGCCAGCAGCATCCGGATTCCACCCCTCCACTTT.

The sample holds one count of this clonotype. V gene TRBV15 combines with J gene TRBJ1-5; D gene uncertain. The CDR3 contains 21 residues. Germline lookup yields CDR1 LNHNV and CDR2 YYDKDF (reference sequence). V lost 0 bases and J lost 0, with 24 bases in between. In DNA, the CDR3 is TGTGCCACCAGCAGAGATCCCCCCCAACGGGTCCTGGTCCATAGCAATCAGCCCCAGCATTTT. It translates to CATSRDPPQRVLVHSNQPQHF.

In this sample, this clonotype turned up a few times. The chain combines TRBV7-9 with TRBJ2-7; D not certain. With 1 base removed from V and 7 bases from J, the gap between germline ends came to 11 bases. Germline V gene data show CDR1 as SEHNR and CDR2 as FQNEAQ (reference sequence). The CDR3 sequence is 13 residues long. CDR3 DNA: TGTGCCAGCAGCTTAGGGGGTTTGGGAGAGCAGTACTTC. As protein: CASSLGGLGEQYF.

This chain links TRBV28 with TRBJ2-7; perhaps D is TRBD1 or TRBD2 (5 bases each). The V gene lost 6 bases and the J gene lost 5 bases, with 20 bases spanning the gap. CDR3 length equals 15 residues. CDR1 is MDHEN, CDR2 SYDVKM, per germline. The CDR3 DNA follows: TGTGCCAGCAGGAGATTCGGGGCACGATTAGACGAGCAGTACTTC. Its protein product is CASRRFGARLDEQYF.

As for this clonotype: A much larger clone sits a single nucleotide away, making a read error possible. The rearrangement uses TRBV28 and TRBJ2-7, with a tentative D call TRBD1 (6 bases). V gave up 6 bases and J gave up 5 bases, with 11 bases separating them. Germline CDR1 and CDR2: MDHEN and SYDVKM. CDR3 length equals 12 residues. In DNA form, the CDR3 reads TGTGCCAGCAGCCCCTGGGGGCACGAGCAGTACTTC. Its protein is CASSPWGHEQYF.

This clonotype was picked up many times. The chain is built from TRBV13 and TRBJ1-1; 7 bases line up with TRBD1. Germline CDR1 reads PRHDT; CDR2 reads FYEKMQ (reference sequence). The CDR3 length is 15 residues. V was clipped by 7 bases and J by 0 bases; unmatched bases: 8. CDR3 bases: TGTGCCAGCATCATCAGGGGACAGATGAACACTGAAGCTTTCTTT. It encodes CASIIRGQMNTEAFF.

This clonotype occurred once. The genes are TRBV27 and TRBJ2-7; D uncertain. The length of the CDR3 is 13 residues. Deletions cut 0 bases from V and 4 bases from J, with 7 bases between. Germline CDR1 MNHEY, CDR2 SMNVEV (reference sequence). CDR3 bases: TGTGCCAGCAGTTTATCGGCACTTTACGAGCAGTACTTC. Translated, it gives CASSLSALYEQYF.

This rearrangement joins TRBV28 to TRBJ1-1, with D hard to call. The germline V gene encodes CDR1 MDHEN and CDR2 SYDVKM. The CDR3 extends over 15 amino acids. V lost 1 base and J lost 4, with 13 bases in between. For the CDR3, the DNA is TGTGCCAGCAGTTTATCGGGCAGGAGGAGCACTGAAGCTTTCTTT. As protein: CASSLSGRRSTEAFF. Full variable domain (missing parts from reference TRBV28 and TRBJ1-1): DVKVTQSSRYLVKRTGEKVFLECVQDMDHENMFWYRQDPGLGLRLIYFSYDVKMKEKGDIPEGYSVSREKKERFSLILESASTNQTSMYLCASSLSGRRSTEAFFGQGTRLTVV.

As regards this clonotype: An end of the junction differs from the germline gene, which may be a read error. The chain is built from TRBV7-9 and TRBJ1-1; 7 nucleotides agree with TRBD1. This CDR3 has 14 amino acids. Germline CDR1 and CDR2: SEHNR and FQNEAQ (reference sequence). The CDR3 reads CASSLGQLNTDAFF. The CDR3 region has the DNA TGTGCCAGCAGCTTGGGACAGTTGAACACTGATGCTTTCTTT.